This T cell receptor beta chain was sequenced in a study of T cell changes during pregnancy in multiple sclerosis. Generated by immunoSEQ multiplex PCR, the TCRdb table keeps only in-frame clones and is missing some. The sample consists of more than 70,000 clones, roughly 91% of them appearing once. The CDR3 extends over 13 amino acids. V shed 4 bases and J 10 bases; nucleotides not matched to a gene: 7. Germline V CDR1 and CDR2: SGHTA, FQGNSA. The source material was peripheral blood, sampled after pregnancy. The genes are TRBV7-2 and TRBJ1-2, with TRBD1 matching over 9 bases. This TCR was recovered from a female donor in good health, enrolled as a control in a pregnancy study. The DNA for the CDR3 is TGTGCCAGCAGCTCCGGGACAGGGTTGGCCTACACCTTC. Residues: CASSSGTGLAYTF.